The rows below give T cell receptor beta chains drawn from one sample of a study of shared clonotypes between healthy human individuals. TCRdb's copy holds only in-frame clones and misses some; the assay was immunoSEQ multiplex PCR. The sample includes millions of clones, approximately 93% of them seen just once. What was sequenced was naive CD4+ T cells from PBMCs. The receptors were gathered from a man between 18 and 29 years old in good health. Some clones in this sample may be carry-over from other donors' samples. CDR3s include the opening cysteine and the closing phenylalanine or tryptophan. A D gene is named only where the DNA matches it firmly. Where a row states a size, it is once, few, many or the class of an expanded clone; other rows omit it.

size,V,D,J,length,CDR3,DNA
.,TRBV7-2,.,TRBJ1-4,11,CASSSGFRLFF,TGTGCCAGCAGCTCCGGTTTTAGACTGTTTTTT
.,TRBV28,.,TRBJ1-2,15,CASSLLTPTNYGYTF,TGTGCCAGCAGTTTATTAACCCCAACTAACTATGGCTACACCTTC
.,TRBV20-1,TRBD2,TRBJ2-7,11,CSAPGLDEQYF,TGCAGTGCTCCGGGACTAGACGAGCAGTACTTC
.,TRBV6-5,TRBD1,TRBJ1-4,16,CASSFSPRGPWEKLFF,TGTGCCAGCAGTTTTTCCCCCAGGGGGCCATGGGAAAAACTGTTTTTT
.,TRBV11-1,TRBD1,TRBJ2-1,12,CAGEQGGEEQFF,TGTGCCGGCGAACAGGGGGGCGAGGAGCAGTTCTTC
.,TRBV5-8,.,TRBJ1-4,11,CASSYREKLFF,TGTGCCAGCAGTTACCGAGAAAAACTGTTTTTT
.,TRBV4-1,.,TRBJ1-5,15,CASSQDLQDNQPQHF,TGCGCCAGCAGCCAAGATTTGCAGGACAATCAGCCCCAGCATTTT
.,TRBV11-2,TRBD2,TRBJ2-7,17,CASSSKLAGGSSYEQYF,TGTGCCAGCAGCTCCAAACTAGCGGGAGGGTCCTCCTACGAGCAGTACTTC
.,TRBV11-2,.,TRBJ1-2,13,CASSARGNYGYTF,TGTGCCAGCAGCGCCCGGGGCAACTATGGCTACACCTTC
.,TRBV28,TRBD2,TRBJ2-7,14,CASRLADGALEQYF,TGTGCCAGCAGACTAGCGGATGGGGCCCTCGAGCAGTACTTC
.,TRBV6-1,.,TRBJ2-4,15,CASSEFLGVGDIQYF,TGTGCCAGCAGTGAATTTTTGGGGGTCGGGGACATTCAGTACTTC
.,TRBV18,.,TRBJ2-1,15,CASSPVSVSGDEQFF,TGTGCCAGCTCACCGGTTAGCGTCAGTGGGGATGAGCAGTTCTTC
.,TRBV2,.,TRBJ2-1,10,CARADNEQFF,TGTGCCAGGGCGGACAATGAGCAGTTCTTC
.,TRBV30,TRBD2,TRBJ2-1,13,CAFLSGGAGEQFF,TGTGCCTTCTTGAGCGGGGGGGCCGGTGAGCAGTTCTTC
.,TRBV6-5,.,TRBJ2-7,14,CASVRESAPYEQYF,TGTGCCAGCGTCCGGGAGTCCGCCCCCTACGAGCAGTACTTC
.,TRBV28,.,TRBJ1-5,14,CASGRIKGNQPQHF,TGTGCCAGCGGAAGGATCAAGGGAAATCAGCCCCAGCATTTT
.,TRBV7-2,TRBD1,TRBJ1-3,15,CASSSYRGPGNTIYF,TGTGCCAGCAGCTCCTACAGGGGGCCTGGAAACACCATATATTTT
.,TRBV7-3,TRBD2,TRBJ2-3,15,CASSERGGRADTQYF,TGTGCCAGCAGCGAAAGAGGCGGGAGAGCAGATACGCAGTATTTT
.,TRBV18,.,TRBJ2-3,14,CASSPPSRADTQYF,TGTGCCAGCTCACCACCGAGCCGGGCAGATACGCAGTATTTT
once,TRBV21-1,.,TRBJ1-4,15,CASPRDTTPGEKLFF,TGTGCCAGCCCCAGAGACACCACGCCGGGTGAAAAACTGTTTTTT
.,TRBV7-8,TRBD1,TRBJ1-1,13,CASSFTGGTEAFF,TGTGCCAGCAGCTTTACAGGGGGGACTGAAGCTTTCTTT
once,TRBV29-1,.,TRBJ2-1,13,CSVEVAPGDEQFF,TGCAGCGTTGAAGTGGCCCCTGGGGATGAGCAGTTCTTC
.,TRBV5-1,TRBD2,TRBJ2-2,18,CASRRTSGPIGGTGELFF,TGCGCCAGCAGGCGGACTAGCGGGCCCATCGGGGGCACCGGGGAGCTGTTTTTT
.,TRBV5-1,TRBD1,TRBJ1-2,14,CASSPGTEDYGYTF,TGCGCCAGCAGCCCGGGGACAGAGGACTATGGCTACACCTTC
.,TRBV11-1,.,TRBJ2-3,13,CASVLRSTDTQYF,TGTGCCAGCGTTCTGCGTAGCACAGATACGCAGTATTTT
.,TRBV19,.,TRBJ2-3,15,CASSIGYPGRDTQYF,TGTGCCAGTAGTATCGGTTATCCGGGGAGGGATACGCAGTATTTT
.,TRBV10-3,TRBD1,TRBJ1-5,16,CAISESLDRVHQPQHF,TGTGCCATCAGTGAGTCCTTGGACAGGGTTCATCAGCCCCAGCATTTT
once,TRBV29-1,.,TRBJ2-4,13,CSVENRGTNIQYF,TGCAGCGTTGAGAATAGGGGTACAAACATTCAGTACTTC
.,TRBV28,.,TRBJ1-5,15,CASSSAGDGNQPQHF,TGTGCCAGCAGTTCCGCAGGGGATGGCAATCAGCCCCAGCATTTT
.,TRBV30,TRBD2,TRBJ2-7,18,CAWIHPGTSGRARVEQYF,TGTGCCTGGATACACCCCGGGACTAGCGGGAGGGCCCGGGTCGAGCAGTACTTC
.,TRBV7-2,TRBD1,TRBJ1-2,14,CASSSLTGGYGYTF,TGTGCCAGCAGCTCCCTGACAGGGGGCTATGGCTACACCTTC
.,TRBV5-6,.,TRBJ2-5,15,CASSPRRWYQETQYF,TGTGCCAGCAGCCCTCGACGGTGGTACCAAGAGACCCAGTACTTC